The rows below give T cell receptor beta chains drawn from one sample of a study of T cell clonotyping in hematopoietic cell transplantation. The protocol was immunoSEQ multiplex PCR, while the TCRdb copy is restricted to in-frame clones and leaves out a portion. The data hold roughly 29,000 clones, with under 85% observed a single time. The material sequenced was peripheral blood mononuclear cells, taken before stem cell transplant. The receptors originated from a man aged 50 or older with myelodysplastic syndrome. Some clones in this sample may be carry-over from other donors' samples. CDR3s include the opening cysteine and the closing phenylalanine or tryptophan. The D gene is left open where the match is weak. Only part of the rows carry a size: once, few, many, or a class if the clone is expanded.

TGTGCCAGCAGTCCGACAGCCAACGTAGAGGACGAGCAGTACTTC CASSPTANVEDEQYF NA TRBJ2-7 TRBV28 few
TGTGCCAGCAGTTACTCAGGACAGGGAAATCAGCCCCAGCATTTT CASSYSGQGNQPQHF TRBD1 TRBJ1-5 TRBV6-5 medium-sized
TGTGCCAGCAGTTACTCGCTGCATGGGACCCAGTACTTC CASSYSLHGTQYF NA TRBJ2-5 TRBV6-5 NA
TGTGCCGCCTCGAGACAGATGAACACTGAAGCTTTCTTT CAASRQMNTEAFF NA TRBJ1-1 TRBV7-9 NA
TGCAGCGTTGCGGTGGCGAGACAGGGGGTTTACGAGCAGTACTTC CSVAVARQGVYEQYF TRBD1 TRBJ2-7 TRBV29-1 NA
TGTGCCAGCCGGATCGGGGAGCTGTTTTTT CASRIGELFF NA TRBJ2-2 TRBV2 once
TGTGCCAGCAGTTCATCGGTTGGCCGGGAGCTGTTTTTT CASSSSVGRELFF NA TRBJ2-2 TRBV27 few
TGTGCCTGGAGACCGACAGGGTTGGAGACCCAGTACTTC CAWRPTGLETQYF TRBD1 TRBJ2-5 TRBV30 once
TGTGCCACACGTACAGGGGGAGTGAACTATGGCTACACCTTC CATRTGGVNYGYTF TRBD1 TRBJ1-2 TRBV28 NA
TGTGCCAGCAGCCTGGAGGGGGAGCAGTACTTC CASSLEGEQYF NA TRBJ2-7 TRBV5-4 NA
TGTGCCAGCAGCTTAAGAAGCGGGGGGGCCATACGAGAGACCCAGTACTTC CASSLRSGGAIRETQYF TRBD2 TRBJ2-5 TRBV7-2 NA